This section outlines one T cell receptor (beta chain) sequence together with its context. Antigen: not known. This sample was taken from a study of shared clonotypes between healthy human individuals. Study-wide background: Three plates each covered CD4 naive and memory; CD8 naive two, CD8 memory one.

The CDR3 length is 15 residues. The germline V gene encodes CDR1 MGHRA and CDR2 YSYEKL. Deletions cut 1 base from V and 3 bases from J, with 13 bases between. DNA at 150 to 200 ng, 25,000 to 30,000 T cell genomes, went into sorted-subset replicate PCRs. Sequencing was performed with immunoSEQ multiplex PCR; in TCRdb, only in-frame clones are kept and a portion is missing. Here the sample spans almost 700,000 clones, around 92% being singletons. Findings and limits, study-wide: Read depth was anticipated to influence clonotype sharing among donors.

Naive CD8 cells were CD45RO-negative, positively selected for CCR7, excluding terminally differentiated effector memory CD45RA+ cells. V gene TRBV4-1 combines with J gene TRBJ2-7, with a weak D call TRBD2 (6 bases). Sample: naive CD8+ T cells sorted from blood. This clonotype was sampled from a man aged 25 to 45 in good health. CDR3 amino acids: CASSQVLVGGYEQYF. CDR3 coding DNA: TGCGCCAGCAGCCAAGTATTAGTCGGGGGCTACGAGCAGTACTTC.